The sequence of this T cell receptor beta chain was determined in a study of CD8 T cells in ankylosing spondylitis. Findings and limits, study-wide: Blood of patients with ankylosing spondylitis appeared to be characterized by a TCR beta motif of 8 or 9 highly homologous variants. Researchers report that disease-linked clones proved CD8+ and relatively rare in peripheral blood. Within matched ankylosing spondylitis synovial fluid, disease-linked clones were reportedly significantly enriched.

Ten or more counts support this clonotype. The antigen remains unidentified. Quantitative 5'-RACE was performed with molecular barcodes, and it yielded the TCR beta libraries. TCRdb ran MiXCR on the 5' RACE reads and lists one entry per CDR3 protein. This repertoire shows 200,000 to 250,000 distinct CDR3 sequences, 15% to 20% found once; its top ten account for about 42%. V gave up 3 bases and J gave up 1 base, with 6 bases separating them. The CDR3 runs to 13 residues. The specimen sequenced was blood, either unsorted or a sorted T cell fraction (not recorded which). V gene TRBV12-3 or TRBV12-4 combines with J gene TRBJ1-1; no clear D. This sequence originates from a male donor with ankylosing spondylitis. CDR3 amino acids: CASSLFGNTEAFF. The CDR3 DNA is TGTGCCAGCAGTTTGTTCGGGAACACTGAAGCTTTCTTT.